What follows describes a single TCR beta chain. This sample is drawn from a study of chemoradiotherapy in HPV16-positive cancers. Across the whole study: Candidate HPV-specific clones and shared TCR motifs came from two HPV16-positive patients.

Sequencing used immunoSEQ multiplex PCR; TCRdb keeps in-frame clones, though not all of them. The sample contains approximately 17,000 clones, just under 90% of which appear only once. J lost 16 bases, V lost 11 bases, and 12 bases had no gene match. This CDR3 has 12 amino acids. The germline CDR1 and CDR2 sequences are ENHRY and SYGVKD. Repertoires were sampled repeatedly during chemoradiotherapy. The TCR was taken from a human donor with HPV-associated anogenital cancer. The chain employs TRBV10-3 and TRBJ1-6, with TRBD1 matching over 9 bases. This specimen consisted of blood, obtained from a patient who underwent chemoradiotherapy. The CDR3 reads CAFRDRAPKLHF. CDR3 coding DNA: TGTGCCTTCCGGGACAGGGCCCCCAAACTCCACTTT.